This TCR beta chain was sequenced during a study of regulatory T cells in long-lasting Graves disease. At the level of the study: In persistent Graves' disease, antithyroid drugs had been taken for over 5 years and TSH receptor antibodies stayed positive.

Regarding time point: persistent/refractory GD, antithyroid drugs over 5 years with positive TRAb. Extracted RNA from PBMCs served as the source of the TCR library. The CDR3 has 14 amino acids. In germline, CDR1 is SGHDN, CDR2 FVKESK. Trimming took 4 bases from V and 2 from J, leaving 9 bases between them. Details on this clonotype: The antigen is unknown.

Broader study findings: Persistent Graves' patients showed reduced TCR diversity versus newly diagnosed patients. New patients shared some 970 public clonotypes, fewer than the 2,500 to 3,000 shared by persistent patients.

Libraries of TCR beta came from iRepertoire HTBI primers plus Arm-PCR of CDR3 regions. TCRdb re-derived calls from the multiplex PCR reads in MiXCR, one entry per CDR3 protein. The table lists over 650,000 distinct CDR3 sequences, around 30% of them singletons, with about two fifths in the top ten. The sequencing used peripheral blood mononuclear cells (PBMCs), collected when the disease was refractory, from a patient treated with antithyroid drugs. The receptor comes from a female donor with Graves disease. V is TRBV14 and J is TRBJ1-5; D gene uncertain. The CDR3 sequence is CASSPYKGNQPQHF. The CDR3 nucleotides read TGTGCCAGCAGCCCCTATAAAGGCAATCAGCCCCAGCATTTT.